What follows is one T cell receptor beta chain and its context. The sample belongs to a study of Graves' ophthalmopathy and Graves' hyperthyroidism. Using RNA transcripts, the TCR beta CDR3 regions were amplified. First-round RT-PCR employed HTBI primers, with a second-round multiplex PCR after it. A single record per CDR3 protein comes from TCRdb applying MiXCR to the multiplex PCR reads. The table has about 740,000 distinct CDR3 sequences, 40% seen once. Trimming removed 3 bases from V and 10 bases from J; junction bases left unmatched: 11. This CDR3 is 15 amino acids long. Per germline, CDR1 SEHNR and CDR2 FQNEAQ (reference sequence).

The TCR comes from an adult man with Graves' ophthalmopathy. Source material: peripheral blood. This rearrangement joins TRBV7-9 to TRBJ2-2, with 7 bases that match TRBD2. CDR3 DNA: TGTGCCAGCAGCTTCGGTGGGAGGGCCCATGTGGAGCTGTTTTTT. Residues: CASSFGGRAHVELFF.